The 22 T cell receptor beta chains below all came from one sample that was sequenced in a study of blood T cell repertoires in COVID-19. Assay used: immunoSEQ multiplex PCR; TCRdb lists only in-frame clones, some missing. The data hold about 380,000 clones, with approximately 90% observed a single time. The source material was PBMCs or T cells enriched from blood (not recorded which). These receptor sequences come from a woman between 18 and 29 years old who had recovered from COVID-19.

The V and J genes are TRBV28 and TRBJ1-6; D not resolved. The CDR3 has 16 residues. Germline CDR1 MDHEN, CDR2 SYDVKM. V was clipped by 5 bases and J by 7 bases, with 18 bases between them. CDR3 region: CASSPNTSWRNSPLHF. The CDR3 DNA reads as TGTGCCAGCAGTCCAAACACCAGCTGGCGGAATTCACCCCTCCACTTT.

The CDR3 DNA is TGTGCCAGCAGCGTAGTGGGGGGTCGGGAAAAACTGTTTTTT. As protein: CASSVVGGREKLFF. The chain has TRBV11-2 and TRBJ1-4; the D gene is possibly TRBD1 (5 bases). V lost 5 bases, J lost 8 bases, and 15 bases lay in between. This CDR3 has 14 amino acids. CDR1 and CDR2 (germline): SGHAT, FQNNGV.

The V call is TRBV5-1, the J call TRBJ2-1, with 7 bases identical to TRBD2. The CDR3 has 15 amino acids. The V gene end was trimmed by 4 bases and the J gene end by 0 bases; junction bases not matched to a gene: 4. Germline V gene lookup returns CDR1 SGHRS and CDR2 YFSETQ. CDR3 in DNA: TGCGCCAGCAGCCTCGGGACTAACTCCTACAATGAGCAGTTCTTC. Translating it yields CASSLGTNSYNEQFF.

This chain joins TRBV6-6 and TRBJ1-6, with TRBD1 matching over 9 bases. This CDR3 is built from 15 residues. CDR1 and CDR2 from the germline V gene are MNHNY and SVGAGI (reference sequence). V lost 2 bases to trimming and J lost 4 bases; unmatched junction nucleotides: 0. CDR3 bases: TGTGCCAGCAGTTACGGGACAGGGTATAATTCACCCCTCCACTTT. It translates to CASSYGTGYNSPLHF.

The gene calls are TRBV4-2 and TRBJ1-2, with D possibly matching TRBD1 (6 bases). This CDR3 is 16 amino acids long. CDR1 LGHNA and CDR2 YNFKEQ come from the germline V gene. V gave up 0 bases and J gave up 3 bases, with 14 bases separating them. CDR3 protein: CASSQDGTTSDYGYTF. The CDR3 DNA follows: TGTGCCAGCAGCCAAGATGGGACAACGTCTGACTATGGCTACACCTTC.

The chain has TRBV3-1 (or the pseudogene TRBV3-2) and TRBJ2-7, with 8 bases lining up with TRBD1. Germline assignment: CDR1 LGHDT and CDR2 YNNKEL (reference sequence). The CDR3 runs 17 residues. J was trimmed by 6 bases and V by 2 bases; bases with no gene match: 15. The CDR3 region has the DNA TGTGCCAGCAGCCAACCGCAGGGACAGGTAAAAAGTCCCGAGCAGTACTTC. It codes for CASSQPQGQVKSPEQYF.

This clone was seen a single time. This chain joins TRBV19 and TRBJ1-2; the match to TRBD1 covers 10 bases. The CDR3 totals 15 residues. The germline CDR1 and CDR2 sequences are LNHDA and SQIVND (reference sequence). V dropped 3 bases and J dropped 2; count of bases not matched to a gene: 3. The CDR3: CASSMGTGDNYGYTF. The CDR3 region has the DNA TGTGCCAGTAGTATGGGGACAGGGGACAACTATGGCTACACCTTC.

The rearrangement joins TRBV29-1 to TRBJ2-7; possible D gene TRBD2, 7 bases. CDR3 size: 16 residues. V was clipped by 0 bases and J by 2 bases, with 17 bases between them. Germline CDR1 and CDR2: SQVTM and ANQGSEA. The CDR3 reads CSVEDVGGDVTYEQYF. The CDR3, as DNA: TGCAGCGTTGAAGATGTAGGGGGGGATGTTACCTACGAGCAGTACTTC.

This rearrangement joins TRBV30 to TRBJ2-6; D is ambiguous. Germline assignment: CDR1 GTSNPN and CDR2 SVGIG (reference sequence). V was shortened by 3 bases and J by 0 bases, with 6 bases between the two germline ends. CDR3 length: 14 residues. In nucleotides, the CDR3 is TGTGCCTGGAGGGTGGCCTCTGGGGCCAACGTCCTGACTTTC. Translated, it gives CAWRVASGANVLTF.

This chain links TRBV27 with TRBJ2-7; D gene uncertain. Germline V gene sequence: CDR1 MNHEY, CDR2 SMNVEV (reference sequence). The V and J ends lost 8 bases and 0 bases respectively, with 20 bases between them. The CDR3 runs to 16 residues. The chain's CDR3 is CASGSILALASYEQYF. The CDR3 DNA is TGTGCCAGCGGATCAATTCTGGCTTTAGCCTCCTACGAGCAGTACTTC.

The rearrangement uses TRBV6-6 and TRBJ2-3, with 8 bases that match TRBD1. The CDR3 runs 15 residues. The germline V gene has CDR1 MNHNY and CDR2 SVGAGI (reference sequence). The V and J ends lost 2 bases and 6 bases, in that order; junction bases with no gene match: 7. The CDR3 protein is CASSYRQGKGDTQYF. CDR3 nucleotides: TGTGCCAGCAGTTACAGACAGGGGAAAGGGGATACGCAGTATTTT.

This sequence joins TRBV15 and TRBJ1-3; D not certain. Trimming cost V 1 base and J 1 base, with 5 bases left between them. Germline assignment: CDR1 LNHNV and CDR2 YYDKDF (reference sequence). The CDR3 length is 14 residues. CDR3 loop: CATSRAGSGNTIYF. CDR3 in DNA: TGTGCCACCAGCAGAGCGGGTTCTGGAAACACCATATATTTT.

V and J are TRBV7-2 and TRBJ1-2; TRBD1 matches at 8 bases. Germline V gene lookup returns CDR1 SGHTA and CDR2 FQGNSA. The CDR3 contains 14 residues. The V and J ends lost 4 bases and 8 bases, in that order; junction bases with no gene match: 9. The CDR3: CASSWGQGAQGYTF. In DNA form, the CDR3 reads TGTGCCAGCAGCTGGGGGCAGGGGGCACAGGGCTACACCTTC.

The chain links TRBV28 to TRBJ2-7; D is unresolved. V shed 3 bases and J shed 0 bases, with 15 bases lying between them. CDR1 and CDR2 (germline): MDHEN, SYDVKM. The CDR3 consists of 16 residues. CDR3 coding DNA: TGTGCCAGCAGTTTTTCCTTTTTGGAGAGCTCCTACGAGCAGTACTTC. It specifies CASSFSFLESSYEQYF.

The chain couples TRBV6-5 to TRBJ1-6, with unresolved D. The V gene lost 0 bases and the J gene lost 7 bases, with 13 bases spanning the gap. The CDR3 is made up of 16 amino acids. Germline assignment: CDR1 MNHEY and CDR2 SVGAGI. CDR3 sequence reads: CASSYSKATANSPLHF. DNA of the CDR3: TGTGCCAGCAGTTACTCGAAGGCCACAGCCAATTCACCCCTCCACTTT.

This chain joins TRBV11-2 and TRBJ2-1; 10 nucleotides agree with TRBD2. The CDR3 runs to 15 residues. Trimming cost V 5 bases and J 8 bases; bases outside gene matches: 9. Germline lookup yields CDR1 SGHAT and CDR2 FQNNGV. The CDR3 coding sequence is TGTGCCAGCAGCGTGTCAAGCGGGGGGGCCTATGAGCAGTTCTTC. Translated: CASSVSSGGAYEQFF.

V and J are TRBV15 and TRBJ2-5, with TRBD1 matching 8 bases. The V gene end was trimmed by 2 bases and the J gene end by 5 bases; junction bases not matched to a gene: 10. Per germline, CDR1 LNHNV and CDR2 YYDKDF (reference sequence). The CDR3 consists of 16 residues. In DNA, the CDR3 is TGTGCCACCAGCAGAAGGGTAGGGACAGGCGCGGAGACCCAGTACTTC. Amino acid sequence: CATSRRVGTGAETQYF.

The chain links TRBV15 to TRBJ1-3; D gene uncertain. With 3 bases removed from V and 0 bases from J, the gap between germline ends came to 15 bases. CDR1 and CDR2 (germline): LNHNV, YYDKDF (reference sequence). The CDR3 has 17 amino acids. The CDR3 DNA reads TGTGCCACCAGCAGTTTCACTATGGGTAGCTCTGGAAACACCATATATTTT. Encoded protein: CATSSFTMGSSGNTIYF.

The J gene is TRBJ2-2, the V gene TRBV6-2 or TRBV6-3; 10 bases match TRBD2. The CDR3 contains 15 residues. The junction had 2 bases not matched to a gene; V was cut back by 2 bases and J by 5 bases. CDR1 and CDR2 from the germline V gene are MNHEY and SVGEGT. CDR3 sequence: CASSYGAGGTGELFF. The CDR3 DNA reads TGTGCCAGCAGTTACGGAGCGGGGGGGACCGGGGAGCTGTTTTTT.

The rearrangement joins TRBV2 to TRBJ2-3; TRBD1 matches at 8 bases. The germline gives CDR1 SNHLY, CDR2 FYNNEI. Unmatched junction bases numbered 6, after V lost 5 bases and J lost 8 bases. The CDR3 is made up of 13 amino acids. The CDR3: CASSTGQGGTQYF. CDR3 coding DNA: TGTGCCAGCAGTACTGGACAGGGCGGTACGCAGTATTTT.

The gene calls are TRBV3-1 (or the pseudogene TRBV3-2) and TRBJ1-2, with 8 bases lining up with TRBD1. The V gene's germline CDR1 is LGHDT and CDR2 YNNKEL (reference sequence). V dropped 4 bases and J dropped 8; count of bases not matched to a gene: 9. The CDR3 consists of 14 residues. CDR3 in DNA: TGTGCCAGCAGCCCGGGACAGGTACTGTGGGGCTACACCTTC. It yields the protein CASSPGQVLWGYTF.

The rearrangement uses TRBV5-1 and TRBJ2-3; 8 bases match TRBD2. The CDR3 runs to 16 residues. Looked up from germline, CDR1 is SGHRS and CDR2 is YFSETQ. Losses at the gene ends were 5 bases for V and 2 bases for J; bases not matched to a gene: 10. CDR3 sequence: CASRLAALDSTDTQYF. The CDR3, as DNA: TGCGCCAGCAGACTAGCGGCCTTGGATTCCACAGATACGCAGTATTTT.